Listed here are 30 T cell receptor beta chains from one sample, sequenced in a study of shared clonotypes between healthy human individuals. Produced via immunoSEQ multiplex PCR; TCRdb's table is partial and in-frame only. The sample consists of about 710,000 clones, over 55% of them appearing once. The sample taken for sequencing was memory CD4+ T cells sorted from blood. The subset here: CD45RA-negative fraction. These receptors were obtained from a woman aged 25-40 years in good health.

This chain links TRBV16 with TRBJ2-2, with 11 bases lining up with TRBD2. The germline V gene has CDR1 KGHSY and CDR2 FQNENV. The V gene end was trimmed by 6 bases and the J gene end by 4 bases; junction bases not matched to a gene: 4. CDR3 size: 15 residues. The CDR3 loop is CASRAGTSGTGELFF. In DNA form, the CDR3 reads TGTGCCAGCAGAGCTGGGACTAGCGGCACCGGGGAGCTGTTTTTT.

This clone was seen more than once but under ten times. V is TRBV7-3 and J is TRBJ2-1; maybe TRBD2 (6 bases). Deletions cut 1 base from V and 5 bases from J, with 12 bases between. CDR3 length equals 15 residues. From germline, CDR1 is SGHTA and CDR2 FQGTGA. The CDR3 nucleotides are TGTGCCAGCAGCTTAAACGGGAGAACCGACAATGAGCAGTTCTTC. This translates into CASSLNGRTDNEQFF.

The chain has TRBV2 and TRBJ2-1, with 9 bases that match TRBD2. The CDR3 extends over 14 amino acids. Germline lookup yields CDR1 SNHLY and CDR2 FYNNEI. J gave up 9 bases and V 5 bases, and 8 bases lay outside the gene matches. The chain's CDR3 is CASSLAGYRSEQFF. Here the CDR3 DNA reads TGTGCCAGCAGTCTAGCGGGATATCGAAGTGAGCAGTTCTTC. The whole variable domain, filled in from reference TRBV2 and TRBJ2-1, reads EPEVTQTPSHQVTQMGQEVILRCVPISNHLYFYWYRQILGQKVEFLVSFYNNEISEKSEIFDDQFSVERPDGSNFTLKIRSTKLEDSAMYFCASSLAGYRSEQFFGPGTRLTVL.

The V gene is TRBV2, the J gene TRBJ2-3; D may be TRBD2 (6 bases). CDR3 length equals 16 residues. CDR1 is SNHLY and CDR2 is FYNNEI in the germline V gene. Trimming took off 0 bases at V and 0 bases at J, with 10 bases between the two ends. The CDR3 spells CASSEASSASTDTQYF. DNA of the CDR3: TGTGCCAGCAGTGAAGCGTCTAGCGCTAGCACAGATACGCAGTATTTT.

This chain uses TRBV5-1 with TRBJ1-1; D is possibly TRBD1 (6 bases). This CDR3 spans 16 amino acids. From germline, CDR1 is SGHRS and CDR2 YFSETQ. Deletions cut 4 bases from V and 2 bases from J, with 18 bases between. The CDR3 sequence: CASSGWLGADNTEAFF. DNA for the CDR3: TGCGCCAGCAGCGGATGGTTGGGGGCGGATAACACTGAAGCTTTCTTT.

The CDR3 coding sequence is TGTGCCAGCAGTGCGCAGGGTTCTCAGGGGGGCTACACCTTC. It translates to CASSAQGSQGGYTF. The V gene is TRBV6-1, the J gene TRBJ1-2; maybe TRBD1 (6 bases). V was cut by 4 bases and J by 8 bases, with 17 bases left in between. The CDR3 totals 14 residues. The germline gives CDR1 MNHNS, CDR2 SASEGT.

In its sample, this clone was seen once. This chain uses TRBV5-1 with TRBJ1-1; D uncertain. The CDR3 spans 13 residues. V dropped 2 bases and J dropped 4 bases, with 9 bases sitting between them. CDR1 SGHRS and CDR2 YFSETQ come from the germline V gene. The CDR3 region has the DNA TGCGCCAGCAGCTTCCAGCTAGCCACTGAAGCTTTCTTT. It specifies CASSFQLATEAFF.

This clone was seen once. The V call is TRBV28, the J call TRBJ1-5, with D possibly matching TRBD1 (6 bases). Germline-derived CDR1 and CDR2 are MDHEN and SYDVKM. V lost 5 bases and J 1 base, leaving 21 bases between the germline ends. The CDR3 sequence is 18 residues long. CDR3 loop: CASSRQVPGGLSNQPQHF. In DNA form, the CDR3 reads TGTGCCAGCAGTCGCCAAGTACCCGGGGGCTTAAGCAATCAGCCCCAGCATTTT. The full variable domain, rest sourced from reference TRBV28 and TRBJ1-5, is DVKVTQSSRYLVKRTGEKVFLECVQDMDHENMFWYRQDPGLGLRLIYFSYDVKMKEKGDIPEGYSVSREKKERFSLILESASTNQTSMYLCASSRQVPGGLSNQPQHFGDGTRLSIL.

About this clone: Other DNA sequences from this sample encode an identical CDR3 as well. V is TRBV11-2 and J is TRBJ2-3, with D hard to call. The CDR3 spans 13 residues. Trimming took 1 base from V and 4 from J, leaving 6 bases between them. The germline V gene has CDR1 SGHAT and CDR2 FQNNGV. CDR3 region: CASSLGLSDTQYF. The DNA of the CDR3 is TGTGCCAGCAGCTTAGGTTTGTCAGATACGCAGTATTTT.

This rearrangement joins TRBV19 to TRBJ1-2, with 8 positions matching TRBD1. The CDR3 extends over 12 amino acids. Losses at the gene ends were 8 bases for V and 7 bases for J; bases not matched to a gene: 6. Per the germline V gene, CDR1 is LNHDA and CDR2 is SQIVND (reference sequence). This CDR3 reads CASSGDRPGYTF. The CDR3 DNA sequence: TGTGCCAGTTCGGGGGACAGGCCTGGCTACACCTTC.

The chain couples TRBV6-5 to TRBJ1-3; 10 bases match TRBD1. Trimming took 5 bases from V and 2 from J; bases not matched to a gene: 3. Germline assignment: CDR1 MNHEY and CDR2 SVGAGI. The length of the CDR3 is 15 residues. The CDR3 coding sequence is TGTGCCAGCAGTCCCGGGACAGGGGCTGGAAACACCATATATTTT. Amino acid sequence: CASSPGTGAGNTIYF.

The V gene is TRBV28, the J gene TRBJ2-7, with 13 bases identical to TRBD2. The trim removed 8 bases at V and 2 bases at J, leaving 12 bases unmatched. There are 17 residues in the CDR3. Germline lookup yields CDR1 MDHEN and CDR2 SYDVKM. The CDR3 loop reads CASVVRLAGGRAYEQYF. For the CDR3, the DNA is TGTGCCAGCGTGGTGAGACTAGCGGGAGGCAGGGCCTACGAGCAGTACTTC. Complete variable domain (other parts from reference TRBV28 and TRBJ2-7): DVKVTQSSRYLVKRTGEKVFLECVQDMDHENMFWYRQDPGLGLRLIYFSYDVKMKEKGDIPEGYSVSREKKERFSLILESASTNQTSMYLCASVVRLAGGRAYEQYFGPGTRLTVT.

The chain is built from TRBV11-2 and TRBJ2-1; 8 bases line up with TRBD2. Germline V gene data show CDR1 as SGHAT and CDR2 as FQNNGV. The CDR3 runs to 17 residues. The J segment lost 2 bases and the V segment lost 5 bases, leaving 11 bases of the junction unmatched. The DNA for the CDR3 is TGTGCCAGCAGCGTTCGGACTAGCAGGACTCCCTACAATGAGCAGTTCTTC. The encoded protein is CASSVRTSRTPYNEQFF.

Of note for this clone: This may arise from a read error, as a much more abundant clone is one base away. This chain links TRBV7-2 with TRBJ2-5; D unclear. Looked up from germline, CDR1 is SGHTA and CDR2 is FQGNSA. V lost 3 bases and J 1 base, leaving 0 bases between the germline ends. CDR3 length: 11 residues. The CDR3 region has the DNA TGTGCCAGCAGCTTCCAAGAGACCCAGTACTTC. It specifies CASSFQETQYF.

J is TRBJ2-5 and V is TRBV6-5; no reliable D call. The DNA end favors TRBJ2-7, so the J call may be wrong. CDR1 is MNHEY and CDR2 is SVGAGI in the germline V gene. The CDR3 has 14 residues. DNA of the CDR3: TGTGCCAGCAGTGAACCCCGGGCGCCATACGAGCAGTACTTC. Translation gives CASSEPRAPYEQYF.

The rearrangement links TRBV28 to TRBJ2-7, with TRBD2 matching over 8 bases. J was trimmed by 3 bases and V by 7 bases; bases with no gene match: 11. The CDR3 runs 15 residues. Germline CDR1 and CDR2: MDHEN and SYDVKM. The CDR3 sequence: CASKTGGSYGYEQYF. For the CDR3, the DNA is TGTGCCAGCAAGACGGGAGGGAGTTATGGCTACGAGCAGTACTTC.

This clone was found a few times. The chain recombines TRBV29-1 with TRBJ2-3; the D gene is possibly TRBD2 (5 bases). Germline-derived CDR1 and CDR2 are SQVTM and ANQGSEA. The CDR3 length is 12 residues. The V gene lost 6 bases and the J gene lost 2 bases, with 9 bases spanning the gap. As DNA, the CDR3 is TGCAGCGTACTAGAAAACACAGATACGCAGTATTTT. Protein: CSVLENTDTQYF.

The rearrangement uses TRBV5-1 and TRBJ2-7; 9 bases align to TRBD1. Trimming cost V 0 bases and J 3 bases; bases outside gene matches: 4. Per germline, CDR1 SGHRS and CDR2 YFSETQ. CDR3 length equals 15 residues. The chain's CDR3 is CASSLGDRALYEQYF. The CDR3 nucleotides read TGCGCCAGCAGCTTGGGGGACAGGGCCCTCTACGAGCAGTACTTC.

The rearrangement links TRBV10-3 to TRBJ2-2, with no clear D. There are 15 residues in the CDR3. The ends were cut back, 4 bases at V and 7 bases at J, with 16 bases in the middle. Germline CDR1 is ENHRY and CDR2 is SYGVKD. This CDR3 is CAISGAARTHGELFF. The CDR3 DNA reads TGTGCCATCAGTGGAGCCGCTAGGACCCACGGGGAGCTGTTTTTT.

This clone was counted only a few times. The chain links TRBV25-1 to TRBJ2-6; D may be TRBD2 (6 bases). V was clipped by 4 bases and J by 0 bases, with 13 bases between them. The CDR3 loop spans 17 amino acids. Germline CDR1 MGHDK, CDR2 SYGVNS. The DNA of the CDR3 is TGTGCCAGCAGTGGGACTACCGTATACTCTGGGGCCAACGTCCTGACTTTC. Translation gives CASSGTTVYSGANVLTF.

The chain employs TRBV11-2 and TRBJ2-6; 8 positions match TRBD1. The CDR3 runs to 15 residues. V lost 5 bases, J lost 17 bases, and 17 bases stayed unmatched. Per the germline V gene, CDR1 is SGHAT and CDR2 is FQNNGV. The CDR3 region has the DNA TGTGCCAGCAGCGGAACAAGACAGGGGATGAACTACATGACTTTC. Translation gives CASSGTRQGMNYMTF.

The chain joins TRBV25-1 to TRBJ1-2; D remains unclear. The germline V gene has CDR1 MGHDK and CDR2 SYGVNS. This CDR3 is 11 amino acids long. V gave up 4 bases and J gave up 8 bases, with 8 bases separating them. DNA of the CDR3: TGTGCCAGCAGTGCCGGGTGGGGCTACACCTTC. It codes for CASSAGWGYTF.

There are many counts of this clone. CDR3 coding DNA: TGCGCCAGCAGTGAAGGCCTAGCGGGAGGCACAGATACGCAGTATTTT. It yields the protein CASSEGLAGGTDTQYF. The chain is built from TRBV10-2 and TRBJ2-3; 10 positions agree with TRBD2. This CDR3 spans 16 amino acids. Germline values: CDR1 WSHSY, CDR2 SAAADI. With 3 bases clipped from V and 1 base from J, the junction kept 4 bases outside the gene matches.

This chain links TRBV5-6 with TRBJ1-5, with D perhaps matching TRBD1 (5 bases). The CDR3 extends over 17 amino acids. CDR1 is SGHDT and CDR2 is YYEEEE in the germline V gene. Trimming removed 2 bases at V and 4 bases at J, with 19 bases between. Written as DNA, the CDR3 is TGTGCCAGCAGCTTCAGTAAGGGGCAGGGTCTTAATCAGCCCCAGCATTTT. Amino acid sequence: CASSFSKGQGLNQPQHF.

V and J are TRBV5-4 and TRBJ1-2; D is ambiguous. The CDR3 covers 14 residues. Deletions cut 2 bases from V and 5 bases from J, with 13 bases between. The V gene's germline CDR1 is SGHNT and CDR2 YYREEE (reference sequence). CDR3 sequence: CASSLGQTRYGYTF. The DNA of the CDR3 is TGTGCCAGCAGCTTAGGGCAGACCCGATATGGCTACACCTTC.

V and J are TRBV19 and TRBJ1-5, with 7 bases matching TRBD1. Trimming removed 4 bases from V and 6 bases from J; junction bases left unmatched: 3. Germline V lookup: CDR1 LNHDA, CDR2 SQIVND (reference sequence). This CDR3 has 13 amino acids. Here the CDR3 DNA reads TGTGCCAGTAGTACGACAGGGACTCAGCCCCAGCATTTT. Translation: CASSTTGTQPQHF. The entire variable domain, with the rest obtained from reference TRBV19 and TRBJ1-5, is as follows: DGGITQSPKYLFRKEGQNVTLSCEQNLNHDAMYWYRQDPGQGLRLIYYSQIVNDFQKGDIAEGYSVSREKKESFPLTVTSAQKNPTAFYLCASSTTGTQPQHFGDGTRLSIL.

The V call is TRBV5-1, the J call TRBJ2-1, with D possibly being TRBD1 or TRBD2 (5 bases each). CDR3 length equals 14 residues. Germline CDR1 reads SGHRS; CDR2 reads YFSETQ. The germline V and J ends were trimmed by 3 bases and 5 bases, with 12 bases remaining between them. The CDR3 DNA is TGCGCCAGCAGCTCCGGGACGGAAAACAATGAGCAGTTCTTC. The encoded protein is CASSSGTENNEQFF.

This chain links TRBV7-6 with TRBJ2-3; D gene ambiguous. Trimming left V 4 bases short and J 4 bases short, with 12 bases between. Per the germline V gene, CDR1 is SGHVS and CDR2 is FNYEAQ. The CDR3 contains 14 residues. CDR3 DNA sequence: TGTGCCAGCAGCTCGAGAGGCCTACCAGATACGCAGTATTTT. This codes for CASSSRGLPDTQYF.

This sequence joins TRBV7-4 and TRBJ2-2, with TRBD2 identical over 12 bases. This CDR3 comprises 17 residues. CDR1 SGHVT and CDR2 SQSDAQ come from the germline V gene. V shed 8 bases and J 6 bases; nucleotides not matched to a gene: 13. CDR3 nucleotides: TGTGCCAGCGCCCCTCGGAGACTAGCGGGAGACGCCGGGGAGCTGTTTTTT. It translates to CASAPRRLAGDAGELFF.

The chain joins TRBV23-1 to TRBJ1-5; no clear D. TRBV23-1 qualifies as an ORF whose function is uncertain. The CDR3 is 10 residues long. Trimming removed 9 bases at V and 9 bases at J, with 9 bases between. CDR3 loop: CASDCGPQHF. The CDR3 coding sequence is TGCGCCAGTGATTGTGGGCCCCAGCATTTT.